The entry below describes one TCR beta chain. Germline CDR1 reads MNHEY; CDR2 reads SMNVEV (reference sequence). CDR3 length: 14 amino acids. V was shortened by 7 bases and J by 0 bases, with 13 bases between the two germline ends. These data come from a study of cytomegalovirus exposure and HLA in healthy donors. The primer mix had 60 Vbeta and 13 Jbeta primers. This table comes from immunoSEQ multiplex PCR, and its TCRdb copy is limited to in-frame clones, with some not included. The table includes under 150,000 clones, roughly three fifths detected once. This chain uses TRBV27 with TRBJ2-7; tentatively, D is TRBD1 (6 bases). The clonotype originates from a man in his forties in good health and CMV-seropositive. Material for sequencing was PBMCs. CDR3 in DNA: TGTGCCAGCAAGGGGACAACCTTCTCCTACGAGCAGTACTTC. Amino acids: CASKGTTFSYEQYF.